The rows below give T cell receptor beta chains drawn from one sample of a study of CD8 T cells in ankylosing spondylitis. One entry per CDR3 protein, called by TCRdb with MiXCR from the 5' RACE reads. Among some 400,000 distinct CDR3 sequences, more than 20% were seen once, and the ten largest hold around 16%. Sequencing was carried out using blood, either unsorted or a sorted T cell fraction (not recorded which). These receptor sequences come from a male donor with ankylosing spondylitis. Each CDR3 is given with its conserved first and last residue. A D gene is named only where the DNA matches it firmly. The size entry is marked missing in some rows and otherwise reads once, few, many or a size class.

j_gene	d_gene	v_gene	abundance	CDR3aa	CDR3nt
TRBJ1-5	-	TRBV6-2/TRBV6-3	-	CASSLTAYQPQHF	TGTGCCAGCAGTTTGACAGCATATCAGCCCCAGCATTTT
TRBJ2-1	-	TRBV7-3	-	CASSPSGLDNEQFF	TGTGCCAGCAGCCCATCGGGACTCGACAATGAGCAGTTCTTC
TRBJ2-4	-	TRBV14	few	CASSQNSILGKNIQYF	TGTGCCAGCAGCCAGAACTCTATCCTAGGCAAAAACATTCAGTACTTC
TRBJ1-5	-	TRBV24-1	many	CATSGREVSNQPQHF	TGTGCCACCAGTGGCAGGGAAGTTAGCAATCAGCCCCAGCATTTT
TRBJ2-2	TRBD2	TRBV19	-	CASTKGLAGAGGELFF	TGTGCCAGTACCAAGGGACTAGCGGGGGCGGGCGGGGAGCTGTTTTTT
TRBJ2-2	-	TRBV29-1	-	CSARGVLSGELFF	TGCAGCGCCAGGGGGGTGCTCTCCGGGGAGCTGTTTTTT
TRBJ2-7	TRBD1	TRBV20-1	few	CSAISTGAHEQYF	TGCAGTGCTATATCGACAGGGGCCCACGAGCAGTACTTC
TRBJ2-4	TRBD1	TRBV28	-	CASRKDRVAKNIQYF	TGTGCCAGCAGAAAAGACAGGGTCGCTAAAAACATTCAGTACTTC
TRBJ1-4	-	TRBV28	-	CASSSGTRNEKLFF	TGTGCCAGCAGCTCCGGGACACGGAATGAAAAACTGTTTTTT
TRBJ1-2	TRBD1	TRBV20-1	-	CSAHRGLYGYTF	TGCAGTGCCCACAGGGGGCTCTATGGCTACACCTTC
TRBJ2-2	TRBD1	TRBV6-2/TRBV6-3	many	CASSYHTGGVQTGELFF	TGTGCCAGCAGTTACCACACAGGGGGCGTCCAAACCGGGGAGCTGTTTTTT
TRBJ1-2	-	TRBV19	-	CASSMRGLDGYTF	TGTGCCAGTAGTATGAGGGGTCTGGATGGCTACACCTTC
TRBJ2-3	-	TRBV20-1	few	CSAPRGPGGTSTDTQYF	TGCAGTGCCCCCCGTGGGCCAGGTGGGACTAGCACAGATACGCAGTATTTT
TRBJ1-4	-	TRBV29-1	-	CSAKIPPRGRNEKLFF	TGCAGCGCAAAAATCCCCCCACGGGGCCGTAATGAAAAACTGTTTTTT
TRBJ2-1	-	TRBV20-1	-	CSASRISSYNEQFF	TGCAGTGCTAGTCGGATCAGCTCCTACAATGAGCAGTTCTTC
TRBJ2-1	TRBD2	TRBV29-1	few	CSVLRGGGDNEQFF	TGCAGCGTTCTACGGGGGGGAGGTGACAATGAGCAGTTCTTC
TRBJ2-2	TRBD1	TRBV5-6	many	CASSLTGGTGELFF	TGTGCCAGCAGCTTAACAGGGGGCACCGGGGAGCTGTTTTTT
TRBJ2-7	-	TRBV5-1	few	CASSLREAYEQYF	TGCGCCAGCAGCTTGAGGGAGGCCTACGAGCAGTACTTC
TRBJ2-1	TRBD2	TRBV5-1	many	CASSASGSWNEQFF	TGCGCCAGCAGCGCTAGCGGGAGTTGGAATGAGCAGTTCTTC
TRBJ2-1	TRBD2	TRBV20-1	-	CSARGGLAGAMYNEQFF	TGCAGTGCTAGAGGGGGACTAGCGGGAGCAATGTACAATGAGCAGTTCTTC
TRBJ2-1	-	TRBV20-1	-	CSGDSPAFGEQFF	TGCAGTGGGGATAGCCCCGCTTTTGGTGAGCAGTTCTTC
TRBJ2-1	-	TRBV5-1	few	CASSPWTQVGNEQFF	TGCGCCAGCAGCCCTTGGACACAGGTGGGCAATGAGCAGTTCTTC
TRBJ2-3	-	TRBV7-3	-	CASSPEAASTDTQYF	TGTGCCAGCAGCCCCGAGGCAGCAAGCACAGATACGCAGTATTTT